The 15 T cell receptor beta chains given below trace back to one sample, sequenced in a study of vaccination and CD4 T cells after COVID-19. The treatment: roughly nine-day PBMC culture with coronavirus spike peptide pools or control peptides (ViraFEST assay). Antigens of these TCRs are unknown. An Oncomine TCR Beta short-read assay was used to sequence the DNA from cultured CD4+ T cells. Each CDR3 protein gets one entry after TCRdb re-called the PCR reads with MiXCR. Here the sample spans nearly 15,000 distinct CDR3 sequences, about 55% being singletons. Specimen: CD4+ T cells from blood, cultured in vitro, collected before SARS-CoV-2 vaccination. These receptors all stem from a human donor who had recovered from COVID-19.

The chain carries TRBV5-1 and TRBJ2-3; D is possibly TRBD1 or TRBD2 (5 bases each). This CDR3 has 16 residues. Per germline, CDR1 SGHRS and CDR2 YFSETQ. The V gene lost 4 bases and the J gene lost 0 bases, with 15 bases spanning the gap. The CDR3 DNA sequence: TGCGCCAGCAGCCCGGTGGGGCGGACTAGCACAGATACGCAGTATTTT. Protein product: CASSPVGRTSTDTQYF.

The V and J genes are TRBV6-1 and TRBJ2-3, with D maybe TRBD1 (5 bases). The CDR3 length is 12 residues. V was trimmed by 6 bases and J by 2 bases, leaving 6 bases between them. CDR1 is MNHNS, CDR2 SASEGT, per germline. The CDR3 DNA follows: TGTGCCAGCAGGGACACCACAGATACGCAGTATTTT. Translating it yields CASRDTTDTQYF.

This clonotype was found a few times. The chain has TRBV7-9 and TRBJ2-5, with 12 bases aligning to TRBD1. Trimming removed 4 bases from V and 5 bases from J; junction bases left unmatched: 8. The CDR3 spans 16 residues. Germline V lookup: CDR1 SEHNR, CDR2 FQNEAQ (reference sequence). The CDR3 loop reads CASSSGDRGLGETQYF. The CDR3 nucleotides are TGTGCCAGCAGCTCCGGGGACAGGGGGCTAGGGGAGACCCAGTACTTC.

In DNA form, the CDR3 reads TGTGCCAGCAGGAAACTGTATGAAGCTTTCTTT. Its protein product is CASRKLYEAFF. The V and J genes are TRBV6-1 and TRBJ1-1; D not resolved. The CDR3 is made up of 11 amino acids. Germline CDR1 reads MNHNS; CDR2 reads SASEGT. Deletions cut 6 bases from V and 7 bases from J, with 9 bases between.

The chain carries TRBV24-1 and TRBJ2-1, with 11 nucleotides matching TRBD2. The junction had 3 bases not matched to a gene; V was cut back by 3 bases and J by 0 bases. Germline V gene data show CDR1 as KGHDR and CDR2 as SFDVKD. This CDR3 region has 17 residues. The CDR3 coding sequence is TGTGCCACCAGTGATGTGCTAGCGGGGGGCTCCTACAATGAGCAGTTCTTC. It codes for CATSDVLAGGSYNEQFF.

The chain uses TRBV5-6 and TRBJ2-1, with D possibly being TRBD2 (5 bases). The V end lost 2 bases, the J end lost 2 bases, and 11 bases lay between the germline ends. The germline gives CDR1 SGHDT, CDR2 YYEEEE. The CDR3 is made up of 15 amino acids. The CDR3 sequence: CASSFTSIAYNEQFF. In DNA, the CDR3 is TGTGCCAGCAGCTTTACTAGTATCGCCTACAATGAGCAGTTCTTC. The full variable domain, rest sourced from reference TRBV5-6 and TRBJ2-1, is DAGVTQSPTHLIKTRGQQVTLRCSPKSGHDTVSWYQQALGQGPQFIFQYYEEEERQRGNFPDRFSGHQFPNYSSELNVNALLLGDSALYLCASSFTSIAYNEQFFGPGTRLTVL.

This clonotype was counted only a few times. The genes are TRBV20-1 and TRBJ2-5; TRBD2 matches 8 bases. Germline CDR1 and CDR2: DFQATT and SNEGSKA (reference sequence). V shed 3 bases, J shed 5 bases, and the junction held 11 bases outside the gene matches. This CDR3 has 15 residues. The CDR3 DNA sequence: TGCAGTGCTAGTTCTAGCTCCGGGACTAGGGAGACCCAGTACTTC. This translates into CSASSSSGTRETQYF.

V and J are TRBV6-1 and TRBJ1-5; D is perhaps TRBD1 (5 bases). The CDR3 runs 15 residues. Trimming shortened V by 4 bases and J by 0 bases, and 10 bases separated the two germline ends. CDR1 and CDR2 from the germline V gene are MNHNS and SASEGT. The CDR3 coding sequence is TGTGCCAGCAGTGCCACGGGGACTAGCAATCAGCCCCAGCATTTT. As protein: CASSATGTSNQPQHF.

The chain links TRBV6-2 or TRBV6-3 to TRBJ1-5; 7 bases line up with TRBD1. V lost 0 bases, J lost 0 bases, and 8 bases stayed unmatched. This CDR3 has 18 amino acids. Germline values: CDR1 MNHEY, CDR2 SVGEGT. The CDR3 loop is CASSYSPGQSYSNQPQHF. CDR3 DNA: TGTGCCAGCAGTTACTCCCCGGGACAGTCATATAGCAATCAGCCCCAGCATTTT.

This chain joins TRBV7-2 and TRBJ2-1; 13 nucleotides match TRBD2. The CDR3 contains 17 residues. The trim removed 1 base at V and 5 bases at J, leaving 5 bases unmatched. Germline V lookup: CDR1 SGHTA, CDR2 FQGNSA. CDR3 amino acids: CASSLDRTSGGNNEQFF. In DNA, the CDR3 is TGTGCCAGCAGCTTAGATCGGACTAGCGGGGGAAACAATGAGCAGTTCTTC.

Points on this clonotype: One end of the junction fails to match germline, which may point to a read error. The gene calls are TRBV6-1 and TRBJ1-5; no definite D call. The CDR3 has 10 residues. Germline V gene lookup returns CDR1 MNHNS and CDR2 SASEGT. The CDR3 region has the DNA TGTGCCAGTAGCGATCAGCCCCAGCATTTT. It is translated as CASSDQPQHF.

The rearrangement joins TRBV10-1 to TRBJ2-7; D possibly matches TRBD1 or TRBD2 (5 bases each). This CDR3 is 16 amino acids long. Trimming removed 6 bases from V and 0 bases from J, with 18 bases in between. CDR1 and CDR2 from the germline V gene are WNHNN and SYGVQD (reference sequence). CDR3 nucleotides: TGCGCCAGCAGATGGGACGCACGGACCGACTCCTACGAGCAGTACTTC. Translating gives CASRWDARTDSYEQYF.

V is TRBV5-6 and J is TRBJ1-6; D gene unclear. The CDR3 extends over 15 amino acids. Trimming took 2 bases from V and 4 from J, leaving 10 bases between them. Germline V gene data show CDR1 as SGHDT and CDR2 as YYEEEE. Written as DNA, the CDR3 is TGTGCCAGCAGCTTAGGTTCTGGATATAATTCACCCCTCCACTTT. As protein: CASSLGSGYNSPLHF.

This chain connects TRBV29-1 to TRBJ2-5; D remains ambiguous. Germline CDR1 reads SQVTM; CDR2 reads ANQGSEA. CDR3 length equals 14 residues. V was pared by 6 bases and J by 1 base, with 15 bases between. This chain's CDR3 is CSVRPRVVQETQYF. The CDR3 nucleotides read TGCAGCGTGAGGCCCAGAGTCGTCCAAGAGACCCAGTACTTC.

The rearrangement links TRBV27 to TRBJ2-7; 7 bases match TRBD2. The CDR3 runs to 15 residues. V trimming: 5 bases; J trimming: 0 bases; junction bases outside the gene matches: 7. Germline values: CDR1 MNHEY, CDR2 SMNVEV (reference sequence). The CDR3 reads CASSPLARSSYEQYF. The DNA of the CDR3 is TGTGCCAGCAGTCCACTAGCGAGGAGCTCCTACGAGCAGTACTTC.